These T cell receptor beta chains were read from a single sample in a study of blood T cell repertoires in COVID-19. This table comes from immunoSEQ multiplex PCR, and its TCRdb copy is limited to in-frame clones, with some not included. The table records about 190,000 clones, 75% to 90% of them present only once. Sequencing used peripheral blood. These receptors came from a man aged 40-49 years with acute or convalescent COVID-19. Both conserved end residues are part of each CDR3.

v_gene	j_gene	CDR3aa
TRBV28	TRBJ2-1	CASSLGGLYNEQFF
TRBV7-9	TRBJ2-7	CASSRTGDFSSEQYF
TRBV9	TRBJ1-5	CASSRSGSSNQPQHF
TRBV7-2	TRBJ1-4	CASSLDQGREKLFF
TRBV18	TRBJ1-5	CASSPYTRTVQPQHF
TRBV30	TRBJ2-3	CAWSVRGQGLMDTQYF
TRBV10-3	TRBJ2-2	CAISGSTGTSGNTGELFF
TRBV5-4	TRBJ2-7	CASSGYGEGFYEQYF
TRBV4-3	TRBJ2-5	CASSQDPPGLAAETQYF
TRBV11-1	TRBJ2-3	CASSLDGPSTDTQYF
TRBV19	TRBJ2-7	CASSTDRGLPYEQYF
TRBV21-1	TRBJ2-2	CASSKRDRHTNTGELFF
TRBV6-5	TRBJ1-5	CASKETGRGNQPQHF
TRBV5-4	TRBJ2-3	CASSAQQGPDTQYF
TRBV2	TRBJ1-5	CASSEVGEDQPQHF
TRBV5-1	TRBJ2-1	CASRPVAGGNEQFF
TRBV29-1	TRBJ1-1	CSVVVRGIHTEAFF
TRBV11-2	TRBJ2-6	CASSPETWLNGANVLTF
TRBV5-6	TRBJ1-5	CASSWGTGQPQHF
TRBV6-5	TRBJ2-1	CASSPQGGEQFF
TRBV20-1	TRBJ1-6	CSASQRGSPLHF
TRBV5-1	TRBJ1-1	CASSLASRGEGTEAFF
TRBV6-5	TRBJ1-1	CASSPTGGSTEAFF
TRBV29-1	TRBJ1-3	CSVEIAGSGNTIYF
TRBV4-3	TRBJ2-1	CASGGGPGFSYNEQFF
TRBV10-3	TRBJ2-5	CATNGGARETQYF
TRBV3-1/TRBV3-2	TRBJ2-7	CASSHRDRGRGNEQYF
TRBV3-1/TRBV3-2	TRBJ1-2	CASSQDRDRYYGYTF
TRBV7-3	TRBJ2-2	CASSLARGTGELFF
TRBV11-1	TRBJ2-5	CASSLVPGQETQYF
TRBV7-9	TRBJ1-6	CASSTLQGANSPLHF
TRBV3-1/TRBV3-2	TRBJ1-2	CASSLGHNYGYTF
TRBV12-3/TRBV12-4	TRBJ2-3	CASSPGLYGSQYF
TRBV27	TRBJ2-5	CASSLRGRMGLALTAQETQYF
TRBV28	TRBJ1-1	CASSPRGQAITEAFF
TRBV21-1	TRBJ2-6	CASSKSSQGARGANVLTF
TRBV25-1	TRBJ1-5	CASSEQNQPQHF
TRBV11-2	TRBJ2-1	CASSPTTSRYNEQFF
TRBV10-3	TRBJ2-5	CAIQDSGETQYF
TRBV19	TRBJ2-3	CASSIIAQGADTQYF